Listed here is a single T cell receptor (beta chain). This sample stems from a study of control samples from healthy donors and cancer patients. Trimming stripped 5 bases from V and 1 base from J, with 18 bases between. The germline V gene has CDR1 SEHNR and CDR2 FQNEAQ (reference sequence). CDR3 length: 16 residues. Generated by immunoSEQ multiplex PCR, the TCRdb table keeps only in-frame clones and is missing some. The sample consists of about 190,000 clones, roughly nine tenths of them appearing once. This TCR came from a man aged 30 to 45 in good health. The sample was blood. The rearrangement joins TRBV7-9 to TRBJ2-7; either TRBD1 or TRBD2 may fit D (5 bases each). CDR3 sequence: CASSPPVGDRSYEQYF. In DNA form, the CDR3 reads TGTGCCAGCAGCCCGCCCGTGGGAGACAGATCCTACGAGCAGTACTTC.